This TCR beta chain was identified in a study of CD4 T cell repertoires and nickel (dated by TCRdb to between 2020 and 2021). The library was built by means of RT-PCR. The sequencer listed for this sample is Illumina MiSeq. In-frame beta chains were kept once TCRdb had trimmed the public reads at Q25 with fastp and called clones with MiXCR. Rows with one shared CDR3 protein collapse into an entry with the most common genes and DNA. This sample comprises fewer than 150 distinct CDR3 sequences, more than 60% of them detected only once. In total, the top ten clones hold 33% of the sample. Reading the germline V gene gives CDR1 LGHNA and CDR2 YSLEER. Spanning cysteine to phenylalanine, the CDR3 consists of 16 amino acids. The CDR3 DNA has 48 bases and is translated from base 1. For this chain, trimming is 2 bases at the V end and 8 bases at the J end, and the number of junction bases without a gene match is 10.

About this clonotype: Its antigen remains unidentified. The input lacks base qualities; no much larger clone sits a single base away.

The rearrangement combines TRBV4-3 with TRBJ1-2, with 11 bases in between that match TRBD1. This TCR was recovered from a human donor in a nickel allergy study, with or without nickel allergy (not recorded which). It is not recorded whether this sample comes from one donor or several. Sequenced input: CD4+ T cells from blood, not recorded whether cultured. The CDR3 protein is CASSQIGQGALNGYTF. The sequence in DNA is TGCGCCAGCAGCCAAATCGGACAGGGGGCTTTGAACGGCTACACCTTC.